Listed here are 2 T cell receptor beta chains from one sample, sequenced in a study of CD8 T cells in Susac syndrome. An amount of RNA that ranged from roughly 0.5 to 1 ug was reverse transcribed with random hexamers. TCRdb recomputed calls from the immunoSEQ multiplex PCR reads with MiXCR, one row per CDR3 protein. The sample shows about 150,000 distinct CDR3 sequences, around 95% of them seen only once. The source material was CD8+ T cells from PBMCs. The receptors were sampled from a human donor with multiple sclerosis.

The chain has TRBV3-1 and TRBJ1-1; 7 bases line up with TRBD1. V was pared by 0 bases and J by 8 bases, with 6 bases of the junction left unmatched. The CDR3 extends over 14 amino acids. Per germline, CDR1 LGHDT and CDR2 YNNKEL (reference sequence). CDR3 nucleotide sequence: TGTGCCAGCAGCCAAGAGCTGGGCAGGGGGGAAGCTTTCTTT. It codes for CASSQELGRGEAFF.

V is TRBV5-1 and J is TRBJ1-1; no reliable D call. The CDR3 consists of 14 residues. From germline, CDR1 is SGHRS and CDR2 YFSETQ. Deletions cut 0 bases from V and 1 base from J, with 7 bases between. The CDR3 region is CASSLDQSNTEAFF. CDR3 DNA sequence: TGCGCCAGCAGCTTGGACCAGTCGAACACTGAAGCTTTCTTT.